The clone carrying this T cell receptor beta chain has more than one count but fewer than ten. The ends were cut back, 1 base at V and 3 bases at J, with 12 bases in the middle. The V gene's germline CDR1 is SGHVS and CDR2 FQNEAQ. The CDR3 has 15 amino acids. These data originate in a study of blood T cell repertoires in COVID-19. Study information: Samples taken during acute and convalescent COVID-19 were collected in the United States, Italy and Spain.

Sequencing used immunoSEQ multiplex PCR; TCRdb keeps in-frame clones, though not all of them. This sample has approximately 70,000 clones, with 85% found just once. The source of this sequence is a woman older than 75 with active or convalescent COVID-19. Sequences were obtained from peripheral blood. The chain links TRBV7-8 to TRBJ1-2, with D unclear. DNA of the CDR3: TGTGCCAGCAGCTTAGTATACGGTCTGGACTATGGCTACACCTTC. Residues: CASSLVYGLDYGYTF.